Listed here is a single T cell receptor (beta chain). The antigen remains undetermined. Time point denoted: cycle 4 day 1 (C4D1), after five to seven weeks of nivolumab. All patients experienced relapse after autologous stem cell transplantation, and brentuximab vedotin exposure was variable. Magnetic negative selection served to purify CD4+ T cells out of PBMCs that had been thawed. Sequencing was performed with immunoSEQ multiplex PCR; in TCRdb, only in-frame clones are kept and a portion is missing. Seen here are 25,000 to 30,000 clones, under 80% observed once, and the top ten hold 0.55% to 0.7%. Germline V gene data show CDR1 as LGHNA and CDR2 as YSLEER. The V gene lost 0 bases and the J gene lost 4 bases, with 9 bases spanning the gap. The length of the CDR3 is 14 residues. This entry is derived from a study of PD-1 blockade in classical Hodgkin lymphoma. Study-wide results and limits: Compared with healthy donors, newly diagnosed patients reportedly showed lower baseline TCR diversity. Later analyses included only patients treated at least 1 year post-ASCT. At C4D1, TCR diversity had climbed significantly for CD4+ cells, though not for CD8+ cells.

The clonotype was recovered from a human donor with classical Hodgkin lymphoma. The J gene is TRBJ2-5, the V gene TRBV4-3; tentative D call: TRBD2 (5 bases). The source material was CD4+ T cells from blood, sampled before the fourth cycle of nivolumab. The CDR3 DNA sequence: TGCGCCAGCAGCCAAGATTCGGGGAGAGAGACCCAGTACTTC. This translates into CASSQDSGRETQYF.